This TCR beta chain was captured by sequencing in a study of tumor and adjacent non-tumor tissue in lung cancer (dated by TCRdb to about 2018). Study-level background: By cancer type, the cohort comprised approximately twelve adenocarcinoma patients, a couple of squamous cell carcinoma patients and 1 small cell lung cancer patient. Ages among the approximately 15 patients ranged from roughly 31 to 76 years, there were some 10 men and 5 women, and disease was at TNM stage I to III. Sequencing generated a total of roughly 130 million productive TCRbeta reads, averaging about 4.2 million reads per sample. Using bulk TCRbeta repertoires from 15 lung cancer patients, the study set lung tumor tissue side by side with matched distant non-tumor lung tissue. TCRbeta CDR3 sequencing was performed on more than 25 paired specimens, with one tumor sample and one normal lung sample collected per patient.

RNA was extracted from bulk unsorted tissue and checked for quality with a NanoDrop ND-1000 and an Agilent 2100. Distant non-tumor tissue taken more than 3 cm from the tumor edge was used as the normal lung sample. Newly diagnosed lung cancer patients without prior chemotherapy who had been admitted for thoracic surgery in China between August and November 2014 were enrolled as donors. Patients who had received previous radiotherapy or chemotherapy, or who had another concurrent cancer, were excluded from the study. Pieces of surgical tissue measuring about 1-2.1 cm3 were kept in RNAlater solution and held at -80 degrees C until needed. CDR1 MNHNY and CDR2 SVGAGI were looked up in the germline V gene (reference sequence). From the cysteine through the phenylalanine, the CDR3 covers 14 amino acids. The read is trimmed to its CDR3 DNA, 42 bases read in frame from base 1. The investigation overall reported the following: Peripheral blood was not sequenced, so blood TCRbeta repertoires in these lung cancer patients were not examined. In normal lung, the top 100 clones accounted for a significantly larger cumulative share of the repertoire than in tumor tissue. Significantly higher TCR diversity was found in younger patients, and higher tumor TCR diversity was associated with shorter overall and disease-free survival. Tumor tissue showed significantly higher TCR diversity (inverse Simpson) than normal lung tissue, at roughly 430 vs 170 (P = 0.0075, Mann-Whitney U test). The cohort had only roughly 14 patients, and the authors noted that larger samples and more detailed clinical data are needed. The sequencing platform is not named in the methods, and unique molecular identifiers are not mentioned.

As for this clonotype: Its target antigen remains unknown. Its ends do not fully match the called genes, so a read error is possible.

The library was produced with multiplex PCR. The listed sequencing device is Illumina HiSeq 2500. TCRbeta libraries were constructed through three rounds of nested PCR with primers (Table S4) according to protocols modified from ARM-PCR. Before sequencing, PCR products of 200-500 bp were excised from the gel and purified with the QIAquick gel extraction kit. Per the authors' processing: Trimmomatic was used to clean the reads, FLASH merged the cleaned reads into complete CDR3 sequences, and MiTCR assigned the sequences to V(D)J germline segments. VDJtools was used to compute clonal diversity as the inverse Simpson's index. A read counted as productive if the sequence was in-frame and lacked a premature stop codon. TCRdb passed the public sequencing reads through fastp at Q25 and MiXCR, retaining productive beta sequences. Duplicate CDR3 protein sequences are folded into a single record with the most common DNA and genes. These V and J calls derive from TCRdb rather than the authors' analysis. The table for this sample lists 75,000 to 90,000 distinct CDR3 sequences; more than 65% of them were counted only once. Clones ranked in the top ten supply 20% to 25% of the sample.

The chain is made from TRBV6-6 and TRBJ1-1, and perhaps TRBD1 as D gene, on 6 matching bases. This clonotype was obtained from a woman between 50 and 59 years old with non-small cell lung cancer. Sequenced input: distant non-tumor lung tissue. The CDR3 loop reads CASRGTGSGTEAFF. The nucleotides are TGTGCCAGCAGAGGTACAGGGTCGGGCACTGAGGCTTTCTTT.